Below, 29 T cell receptor beta chains from the same sample are listed, as sequenced in a study of shared clonotypes between healthy human individuals. Repertoires were generated with immunoSEQ multiplex PCR, while TCRdb's copy carries only in-frame clones and drops some. Among about 2,500,000 clones listed, approximately 92% were seen once. Material for sequencing was naive CD4+ T cells sorted from blood. This sample's subset: CD45RA+ positively selected. These receptors originate from a man younger than 30 in good health.

The count of this clone is one. The rearrangement links TRBV5-8 to TRBJ1-2; perhaps TRBD1 as D (6 bases). In germline, CDR1 is SGHTS, CDR2 YDEGEE. V was pared by 3 bases and J by 1 base, with 19 bases between. This CDR3 is built from 17 residues. As DNA, the CDR3 is TGTGCCAGCAGCTCGGTGTTGGAACAGGGCTATAACTATGGCTACACCTTC. It yields the protein CASSSVLEQGYNYGYTF.

This clone was observed a single time. The chain combines TRBV5-5 with TRBJ2-7; 8 nucleotides align to TRBD1. Germline trimming cut 3 bases from V and 4 bases from J; bases unmatched to any gene: 9. The CDR3 sequence is 15 residues long. Germline loops: CDR1 SGHKS, CDR2 YYEKEE (reference sequence). The CDR3 here is CASSYPGQAKYEQYF. The CDR3 DNA is TGTGCCAGCAGCTACCCGGGACAGGCAAAGTACGAGCAGTACTTC.

This clone was counted once. This chain links TRBV28 with TRBJ2-6; no firm D call. The CDR3 is made up of 13 amino acids. Deletions cut 5 bases from V and 2 bases from J, with 4 bases between. CDR1 MDHEN and CDR2 SYDVKM come from the germline V gene. The CDR3 protein is CASSRPGANVLTF. CDR3 in DNA: TGTGCCAGCAGTCGTCCTGGGGCCAACGTCCTGACTTTC.

The CDR3 region is CASSEPPGWGTDTQYF. The CDR3, as DNA: TGCGCCAGCAGTGAGCCTCCAGGGTGGGGCACAGATACGCAGTATTTT. The gene calls are TRBV10-2 and TRBJ2-3, with D possibly TRBD1 on 5 matching bases. The CDR3 totals 16 residues. Germline V CDR1 and CDR2: WSHSY, SAAADI. Deletions cut 2 bases from V and 1 base from J, with 13 bases between.

The rearrangement joins TRBV5-4 to TRBJ1-1, with 8 bases that match TRBD1. V lost 2 bases to trimming and J lost 3 bases; unmatched junction nucleotides: 9. CDR1 is SGHNT, CDR2 YYREEE, per germline (reference sequence). This CDR3 is 16 amino acids long. The CDR3 region is CASSFGQGGWYTEAFF. CDR3 in DNA: TGTGCCAGCAGCTTTGGACAGGGTGGATGGTACACTGAAGCTTTCTTT.

J is TRBJ2-3 and V is TRBV11-2, with TRBD2 matching over 8 bases. The V and J ends lost 1 base and 4 bases, in that order; junction bases with no gene match: 4. The germline gives CDR1 SGHAT, CDR2 FQNNGV. The CDR3 has 15 residues. The CDR3 reads CASSLAGGLSDTQYF. The CDR3, as DNA: TGTGCCAGCAGCTTAGCGGGGGGGCTCTCAGATACGCAGTATTTT.

On this clone: Other DNA sequences of this sample code for an identical CDR3. The V call is TRBV6-6, the J call TRBJ2-1; 10 bases fit TRBD2. The CDR3 is 14 amino acids. Per the germline V gene, CDR1 is MNHNY and CDR2 is SVGAGI (reference sequence). J lost 7 bases, V lost 2 bases, and 2 bases had no gene match. Here the CDR3 DNA reads TGTGCCAGCAGTTACACTAGCGGGAAGAATGAGCAGTTCTTC. It translates to CASSYTSGKNEQFF.

The chain recombines TRBV6-5 with TRBJ1-2; D perhaps matches TRBD1 (5 bases). The germline V and J ends were trimmed by 7 bases and 7 bases, with 16 bases remaining between them. Germline CDR1 and CDR2: MNHEY and SVGAGI. CDR3 size: 13 residues. As DNA, the CDR3 is TGTGCCAGCACCAACAGAGGGGCGAGTGGCTACACCTTC. Translated, it gives CASTNRGASGYTF.

The chain has TRBV2 and TRBJ1-6; maybe TRBD1 (5 bases). The CDR3 consists of 15 residues. Trimming took off 9 bases at V and 0 bases at J, with 12 bases between the two ends. In germline, CDR1 is SNHLY, CDR2 FYNNEI. CDR3 sequence: CASGTDRSYNSPLHF. CDR3 in DNA: TGTGCCAGTGGGACTGACCGCTCCTATAATTCACCCCTCCACTTT.

The V call is TRBV7-2, the J call TRBJ2-5; 7 positions agree with TRBD1. V trimming: 1 base; J trimming: 7 bases; junction bases outside the gene matches: 6. This CDR3 is 14 amino acids long. Germline assignment: CDR1 SGHTA and CDR2 FQGNSA. Here the CDR3 reads CASSLGQGFGTQYF. Written as DNA, the CDR3 is TGTGCCAGCAGCTTAGGACAGGGATTCGGGACCCAGTACTTC.

With regard to this clone: This sample includes further DNA sequences coding for the same CDR3. The CDR3 region is CASSPGQAGNTIYF. CDR3 DNA: TGCGCCAGCAGCCCAGGACAGGCTGGAAACACCATATATTTT. The chain couples TRBV5-1 to TRBJ1-3, with 7 bases matching TRBD1. The CDR3 consists of 14 residues. V lost 4 bases to trimming and J lost 2 bases; unmatched junction nucleotides: 3. Per germline, CDR1 SGHRS and CDR2 YFSETQ.

V and J are TRBV9 and TRBJ1-1, with D hard to call. Germline V gene data show CDR1 as SGDLS and CDR2 as YYNGEE. This CDR3 is built from 12 residues. Trimming took off 0 bases at V and 7 bases at J, with 7 bases between the two ends. CDR3 region: CASSVGGGEAFF. The CDR3 DNA reads TGTGCCAGCAGCGTAGGGGGAGGTGAAGCTTTCTTT.

The V gene is TRBV14, the J gene TRBJ2-5; 8 nucleotides align to TRBD1. V gave up 1 base and J gave up 2 bases; unmatched junction bases: 6. The CDR3 has 16 amino acids. Germline V gene lookup returns CDR1 SGHDN and CDR2 FVKESK. DNA for the CDR3: TGTGCCAGCAGCCAAGTCGGACAGGGTGAACAAGAGACCCAGTACTTC. Translation gives CASSQVGQGEQETQYF.

This rearrangement joins TRBV5-4 to TRBJ1-5, with TRBD1 identical over 9 bases. The J segment lost 5 bases and the V segment lost 0 bases, leaving 0 bases of the junction unmatched. The CDR3 is 14 amino acids. Per germline, CDR1 SGHNT and CDR2 YYREEE (reference sequence). The CDR3 protein is CASSLGQGDQPQHF. In DNA form, the CDR3 reads TGTGCCAGCAGCTTGGGACAGGGGGATCAGCCCCAGCATTTT. The full variable domain, rest sourced from reference TRBV5-4 and TRBJ1-5, is ETGVTQSPTHLIKTRGQQVTLRCSSQSGHNTVSWYQQALGQGPQFIFQYYREEENGRGNFPPRFSGLQFPNYSSELNVNALELDDSALYLCASSLGQGDQPQHFGDGTRLSIL.

The rearrangement links TRBV6-1 to TRBJ1-3; D is unclear. CDR3 size: 13 residues. In germline, CDR1 is MNHNS, CDR2 SASEGT. V was trimmed by 11 bases and J by 0 bases, leaving 11 bases between them. CDR3 amino acids: CACGLSSGNTIYF. The CDR3 nucleotides are TGTGCCTGTGGGCTGAGCTCTGGAAACACCATATATTTT.

This chain uses TRBV10-1 with TRBJ1-2; the D is unclear. V lost 5 bases, J lost 2 bases, and 6 bases lay in between. This CDR3 is 12 amino acids long. CDR1 is WNHNN and CDR2 is SYGVQD in the germline V gene (reference sequence). Here the CDR3 reads CASSSDNYGYTF. CDR3 DNA sequence: TGCGCCAGCAGTTCTGACAACTATGGCTACACCTTC.

This clone came up a few times. The genes are TRBV6-6 and TRBJ1-5; D not resolved. Germline V gives CDR1 MNHNY, CDR2 SVGAGI (reference sequence). Trimming cost V 7 bases and J 6 bases, with 22 bases left between them. This CDR3 comprises 16 residues. CDR3: CASTHGGIDRGQPQHF. In DNA form, the CDR3 reads TGTGCCAGCACTCATGGCGGGATTGACCGAGGTCAGCCCCAGCATTTT.

V and J are TRBV6-5 and TRBJ1-4, with a possible D match to TRBD1 (6 bases). This CDR3 comprises 13 residues. The V gene lost 6 bases and the J gene lost 8 bases, with 13 bases spanning the gap. Germline values: CDR1 MNHEY, CDR2 SVGAGI. Here the CDR3 reads CASSRGEGEKLFF. Written as DNA, the CDR3 is TGTGCCAGCAGCAGGGGTGAAGGAGAAAAACTGTTTTTT.

This sequence joins TRBV10-3 and TRBJ2-2; D possibly corresponds to TRBD1 (5 bases). The CDR3 totals 16 residues. V was pared by 0 bases and J by 0 bases, with 8 bases between. Germline V lookup: CDR1 ENHRY, CDR2 SYGVKD. The CDR3 sequence is CAISESMTANTGELFF. The CDR3 nucleotides read TGTGCCATCAGTGAGTCCATGACAGCGAACACCGGGGAGCTGTTTTTT.

The chain has TRBV5-4 and TRBJ2-7, with 7 bases that match TRBD1. V lost 5 bases, J lost 7 bases, and 15 bases stayed unmatched. Germline V gives CDR1 SGHNT, CDR2 YYREEE (reference sequence). This CDR3 has 15 residues. The CDR3 reads CASSPPPGQTGEQYF. DNA for the CDR3: TGTGCCAGCAGTCCCCCCCCGGGACAGACAGGAGAGCAGTACTTC.

J is TRBJ2-1 and V is TRBV7-2; unclear D gene. Trimming took 2 bases from V and 5 from J, leaving 7 bases between them. Per germline, CDR1 SGHTA and CDR2 FQGNSA. This CDR3 contains 13 residues. The CDR3 is CASSLNLNNEQFF. The CDR3, as DNA: TGTGCCAGCAGCTTAAACCTTAACAATGAGCAGTTCTTC. The variable domain in full, completed from reference TRBV7-2 and TRBJ2-1, reads GAGVSQSPSNKVTEKGKDVELRCDPISGHTALYWYRQSLGQGLEFLIYFQGNSAPDKSGLPSDRFSAERTGGSVSTLTIQRTQQEDSAVYLCASSLNLNNEQFFGPGTRLTVL.

The V call is TRBV30, the J call TRBJ1-2; 7 bases are a match to TRBD1. Germline V gene data show CDR1 as GTSNPN and CDR2 as SVGIG (reference sequence). The CDR3 loop spans 14 amino acids. J was trimmed by 4 bases and V by 2 bases; bases with no gene match: 7. Here the CDR3 reads CAWSLDRIGYGYTF. The CDR3 DNA sequence: TGTGCCTGGAGTTTGGACAGGATCGGCTATGGCTACACCTTC. The whole variable domain, filled in from reference TRBV30 and TRBJ1-2, reads SQTIHQWPATLVQPVGSPLSLECTVEGTSNPNLYWYRQAAGRGLQLLFYSVGIGQISSEVPQNLSASRPQDRQFILSSKKLLLSDSGFYLCAWSLDRIGYGYTFGSGTRLTVV.

The chain has TRBV11-2 and TRBJ1-5; D is possibly TRBD1 (5 bases). This CDR3 comprises 15 residues. Trimming left V 1 base short and J 0 bases short, with 7 bases between. The germline V gene has CDR1 SGHAT and CDR2 FQNNGV. CDR3 DNA: TGTGCCAGCAGCTTAGGCGGGGCTAGCAATCAGCCCCAGCATTTT. Protein: CASSLGGASNQPQHF.

The chain carries TRBV5-4 and TRBJ1-6; D is undetermined. Germline V gene data show CDR1 as SGHNT and CDR2 as YYREEE (reference sequence). V was pared by 7 bases and J by 7 bases, with 18 bases between. CDR3 length: 15 amino acids. CDR3 in DNA: TGTGCCAGCGAAAAAGGAGGTATACAGAATTCACCCCTCCACTTT. It specifies CASEKGGIQNSPLHF.

V usage is TRBV7-9 and J usage is TRBJ2-3; tentatively, D is TRBD1 or TRBD2 (5 bases each). From germline, CDR1 is SEHNR and CDR2 FQNEAQ (reference sequence). Trimming removed 5 bases from V and 2 bases from J, with 11 bases in between. The CDR3 has 14 residues. CDR3 in amino acids: CASSPPGTTDTQYF. The CDR3 coding sequence is TGTGCCAGCAGCCCCCCGGGGACCACAGATACGCAGTATTTT.

The V and J genes are TRBV2 and TRBJ2-1; 8 positions match TRBD2. Per the germline V gene, CDR1 is SNHLY and CDR2 is FYNNEI. The ends lost 8 bases at V and 7 bases at J; junction bases unmatched: 7. The CDR3 contains 13 residues. Here the CDR3 DNA reads TGTGCCAGCCCCTCGGGGGGGGTAAATGAGCAGTTCTTC. This codes for CASPSGGVNEQFF.

A remark on this clone: Other DNA sequences from this sample encode an identical CDR3 as well. The genes are TRBV18 and TRBJ2-7, with D uncertain. Trimming shortened V by 3 bases and J by 1 base, and 10 bases separated the two germline ends. The CDR3 loop spans 14 amino acids. From germline, CDR1 is KGHSH and CDR2 LQKENI. The CDR3 sequence is CASSPPDGSYEQYF. The CDR3 DNA follows: TGTGCCAGCTCACCCCCCGACGGTTCCTACGAGCAGTACTTC.

This chain joins TRBV5-1 and TRBJ2-1; no definite D call. V was cut by 2 bases and J by 6 bases, with 15 bases left in between. Looked up from germline, CDR1 is SGHRS and CDR2 is YFSETQ. The CDR3 contains 15 residues. The CDR3 nucleotides are TGCGCCAGCAGCTTAGGAGCCCCCAGAGGCAATGAGCAGTTCTTC. It is translated as CASSLGAPRGNEQFF.

The chain recombines TRBV2 with TRBJ2-2; D possibly corresponds to TRBD1 (6 bases). Per the germline V gene, CDR1 is SNHLY and CDR2 is FYNNEI. The CDR3 has 16 residues. The V end lost 2 bases, the J end lost 0 bases, and 10 bases lay between the germline ends. The CDR3 protein is CASSERQAANTGELFF. The CDR3 DNA is TGTGCCAGCAGTGAAAGACAGGCAGCGAACACCGGGGAGCTGTTTTTT.